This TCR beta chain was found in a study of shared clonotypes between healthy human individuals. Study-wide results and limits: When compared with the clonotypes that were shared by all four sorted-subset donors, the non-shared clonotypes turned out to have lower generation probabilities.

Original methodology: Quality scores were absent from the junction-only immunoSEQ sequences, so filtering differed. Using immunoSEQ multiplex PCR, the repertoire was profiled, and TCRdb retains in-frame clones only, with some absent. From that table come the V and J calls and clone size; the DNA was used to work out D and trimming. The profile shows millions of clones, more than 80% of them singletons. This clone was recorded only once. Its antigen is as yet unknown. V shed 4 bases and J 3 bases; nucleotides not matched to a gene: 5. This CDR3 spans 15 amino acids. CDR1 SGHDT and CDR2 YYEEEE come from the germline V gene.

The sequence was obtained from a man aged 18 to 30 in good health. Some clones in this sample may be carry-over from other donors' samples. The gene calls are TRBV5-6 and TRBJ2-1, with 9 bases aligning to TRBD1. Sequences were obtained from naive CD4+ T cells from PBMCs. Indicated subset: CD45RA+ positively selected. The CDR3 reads CASSPDRGGYNEQFF. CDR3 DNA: TGTGCCAGCAGCCCAGACAGGGGGGGCTACAATGAGCAGTTCTTC. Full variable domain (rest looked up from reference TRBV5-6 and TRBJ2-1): DAGVTQSPTHLIKTRGQQVTLRCSPKSGHDTVSWYQQALGQGPQFIFQYYEEEERQRGNFPDRFSGHQFPNYSSELNVNALLLGDSALYLCASSPDRGGYNEQFFGPGTRLTVL.